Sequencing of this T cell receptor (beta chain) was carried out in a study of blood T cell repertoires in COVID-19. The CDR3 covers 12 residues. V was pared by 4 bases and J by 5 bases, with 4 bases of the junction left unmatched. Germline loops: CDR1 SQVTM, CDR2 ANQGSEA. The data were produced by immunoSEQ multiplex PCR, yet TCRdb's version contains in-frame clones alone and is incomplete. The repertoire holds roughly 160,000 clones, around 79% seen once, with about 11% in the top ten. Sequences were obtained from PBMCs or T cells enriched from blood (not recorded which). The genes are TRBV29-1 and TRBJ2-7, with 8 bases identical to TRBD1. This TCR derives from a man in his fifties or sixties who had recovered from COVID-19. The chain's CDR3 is CSVVGQGNEQYF. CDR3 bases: TGCAGCGTTGTAGGACAGGGAAACGAGCAGTACTTC.